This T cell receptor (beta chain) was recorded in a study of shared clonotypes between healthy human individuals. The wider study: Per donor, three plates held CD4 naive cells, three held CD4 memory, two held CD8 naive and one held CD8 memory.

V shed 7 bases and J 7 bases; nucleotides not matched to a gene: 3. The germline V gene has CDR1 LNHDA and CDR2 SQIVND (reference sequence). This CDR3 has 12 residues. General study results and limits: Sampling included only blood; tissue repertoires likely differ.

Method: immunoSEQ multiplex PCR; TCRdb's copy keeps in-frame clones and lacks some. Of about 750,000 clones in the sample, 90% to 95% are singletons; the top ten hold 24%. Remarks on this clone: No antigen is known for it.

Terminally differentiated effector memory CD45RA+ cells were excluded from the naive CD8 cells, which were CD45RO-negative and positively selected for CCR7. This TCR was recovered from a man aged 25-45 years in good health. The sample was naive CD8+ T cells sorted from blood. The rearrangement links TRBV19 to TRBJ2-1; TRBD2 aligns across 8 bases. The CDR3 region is CASKGTSNEQFF. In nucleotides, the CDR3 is TGTGCCAGTAAGGGGACTAGTAATGAGCAGTTCTTC.